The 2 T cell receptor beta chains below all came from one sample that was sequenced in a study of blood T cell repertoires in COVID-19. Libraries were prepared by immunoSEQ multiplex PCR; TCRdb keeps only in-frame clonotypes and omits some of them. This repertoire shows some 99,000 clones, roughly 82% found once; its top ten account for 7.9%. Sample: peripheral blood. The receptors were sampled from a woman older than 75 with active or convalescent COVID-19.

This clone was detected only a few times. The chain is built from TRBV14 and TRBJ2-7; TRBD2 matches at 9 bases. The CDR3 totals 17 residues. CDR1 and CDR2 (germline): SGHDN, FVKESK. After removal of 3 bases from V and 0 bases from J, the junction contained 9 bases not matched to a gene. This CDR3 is CASSHHRGREGSYEQYF. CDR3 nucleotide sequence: TGTGCCAGCAGCCATCACCGTGGGCGGGAGGGCTCCTACGAGCAGTACTTC.

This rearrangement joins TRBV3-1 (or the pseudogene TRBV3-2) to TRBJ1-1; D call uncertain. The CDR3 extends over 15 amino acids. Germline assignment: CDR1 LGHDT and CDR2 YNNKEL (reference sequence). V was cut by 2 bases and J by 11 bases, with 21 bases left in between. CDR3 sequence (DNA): TGTGCCAGCAGCCAACGGTGGAACAGTGTCTATTTGGCTTTCTTT. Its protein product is CASSQRWNSVYLAFF.